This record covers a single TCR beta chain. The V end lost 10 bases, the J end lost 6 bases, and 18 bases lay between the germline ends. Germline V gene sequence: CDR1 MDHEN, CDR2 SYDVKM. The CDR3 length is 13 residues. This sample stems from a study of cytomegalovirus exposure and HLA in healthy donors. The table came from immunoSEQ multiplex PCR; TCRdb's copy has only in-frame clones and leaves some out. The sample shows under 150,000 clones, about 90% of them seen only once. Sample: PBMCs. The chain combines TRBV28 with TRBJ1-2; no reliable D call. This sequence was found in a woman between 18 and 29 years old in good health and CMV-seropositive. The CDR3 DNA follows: TGTGCCATCGCACCCTCTCTAATAGATGGCTACACCTTC. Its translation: CAIAPSLIDGYTF.